This T cell receptor beta chain was observed in a study of cytomegalovirus exposure and HLA in healthy donors. Study-level points and caveats: Researchers reported that a few CMV-associated chains were confirmed in vitro as CMV antigen-specific. Analyzed later, most CMV-associated TCR beta chains appeared HLA-restricted.

The PCR had 60 Vbeta and 13 Jbeta primers. Profiling relied on immunoSEQ multiplex PCR, and the TCRdb table lists in-frame clones only, not all of them. The top ten hold over 6.5% of the sample, which has 120,000 to 150,000 clones, about three quarters seen once. CDR3 length: 14 residues. Germline values: CDR1 MNHEY, CDR2 SMNVEV (reference sequence). V shed 3 bases and J shed 0 bases, with 8 bases lying between them. Remarks on this clone: Its antigen is undetermined.

Sequencing was carried out using PBMCs. The chain combines TRBV27 with TRBJ1-1; D call uncertain. This TCR was sampled from a man aged 40-49 years in good health and CMV-seropositive. The CDR3 coding sequence is TGTGCCAGCAGTTTGGCGGCCATGAACACTGAAGCTTTCTTT. As protein: CASSLAAMNTEAFF.